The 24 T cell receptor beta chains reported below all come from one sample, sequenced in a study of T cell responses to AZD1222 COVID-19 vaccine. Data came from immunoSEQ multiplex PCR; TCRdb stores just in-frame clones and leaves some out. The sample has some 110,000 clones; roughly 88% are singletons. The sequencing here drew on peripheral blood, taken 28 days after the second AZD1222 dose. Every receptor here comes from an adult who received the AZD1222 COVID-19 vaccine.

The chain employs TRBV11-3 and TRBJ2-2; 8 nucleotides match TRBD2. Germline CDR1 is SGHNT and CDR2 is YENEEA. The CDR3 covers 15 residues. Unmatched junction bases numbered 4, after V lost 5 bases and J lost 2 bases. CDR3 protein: CASSPSGGNTGELFF. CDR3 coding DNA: TGTGCCAGCAGCCCGAGCGGGGGAAACACCGGGGAGCTGTTTTTT.

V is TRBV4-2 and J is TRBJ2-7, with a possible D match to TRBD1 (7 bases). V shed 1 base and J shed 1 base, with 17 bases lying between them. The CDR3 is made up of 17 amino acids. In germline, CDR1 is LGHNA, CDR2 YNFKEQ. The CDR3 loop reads CASSQAGGQGLSYEQYF. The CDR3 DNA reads TGTGCCAGCAGCCAAGCAGGGGGGCAGGGATTGTCCTACGAGCAGTACTTC.

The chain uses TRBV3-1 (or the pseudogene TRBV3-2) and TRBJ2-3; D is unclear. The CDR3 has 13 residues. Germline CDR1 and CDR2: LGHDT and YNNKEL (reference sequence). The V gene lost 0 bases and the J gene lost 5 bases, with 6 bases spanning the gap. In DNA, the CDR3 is TGTGCCAGCAGCCAAGAATTGGGAGATACGCAGTATTTT. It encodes CASSQELGDTQYF.

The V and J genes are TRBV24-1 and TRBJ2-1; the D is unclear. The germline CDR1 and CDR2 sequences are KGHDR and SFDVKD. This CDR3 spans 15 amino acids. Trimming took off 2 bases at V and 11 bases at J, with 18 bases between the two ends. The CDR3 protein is CATSDSRIGQRKQFF. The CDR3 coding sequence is TGTGCCACCAGTGATTCGAGGATCGGGCAACGCAAGCAGTTCTTC.

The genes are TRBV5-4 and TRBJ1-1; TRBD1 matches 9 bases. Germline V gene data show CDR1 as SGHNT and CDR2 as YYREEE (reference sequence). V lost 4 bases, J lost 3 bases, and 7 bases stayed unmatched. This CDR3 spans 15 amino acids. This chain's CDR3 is CASSSRQGGDTEAFF. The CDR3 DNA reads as TGTGCCAGCAGCAGCCGACAGGGGGGCGACACTGAAGCTTTCTTT.

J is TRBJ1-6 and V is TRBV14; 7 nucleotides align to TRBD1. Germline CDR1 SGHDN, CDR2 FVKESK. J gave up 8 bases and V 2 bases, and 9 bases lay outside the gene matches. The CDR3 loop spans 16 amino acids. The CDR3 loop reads CASSQLQGIGHSPLHF. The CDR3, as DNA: TGTGCCAGCAGCCAATTACAGGGGATAGGGCATTCACCCCTCCACTTT.

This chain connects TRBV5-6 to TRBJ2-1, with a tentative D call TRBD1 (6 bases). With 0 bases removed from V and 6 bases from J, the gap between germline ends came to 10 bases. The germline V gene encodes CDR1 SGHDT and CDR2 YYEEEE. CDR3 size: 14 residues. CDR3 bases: TGTGCCAGCAGCTTGGGGCAGGGGTCCAATGAGCAGTTCTTC. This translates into CASSLGQGSNEQFF. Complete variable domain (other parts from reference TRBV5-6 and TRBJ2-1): DAGVTQSPTHLIKTRGQQVTLRCSPKSGHDTVSWYQQALGQGPQFIFQYYEEEERQRGNFPDRFSGHQFPNYSSELNVNALLLGDSALYLCASSLGQGSNEQFFGPGTRLTVL.

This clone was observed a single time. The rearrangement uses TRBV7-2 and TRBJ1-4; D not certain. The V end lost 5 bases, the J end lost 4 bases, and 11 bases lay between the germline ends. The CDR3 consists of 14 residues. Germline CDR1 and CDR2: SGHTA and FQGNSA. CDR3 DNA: TGTGCCAGCAGCCGCGGGAAACTTAATGAAAAACTGTTTTTT. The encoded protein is CASSRGKLNEKLFF.

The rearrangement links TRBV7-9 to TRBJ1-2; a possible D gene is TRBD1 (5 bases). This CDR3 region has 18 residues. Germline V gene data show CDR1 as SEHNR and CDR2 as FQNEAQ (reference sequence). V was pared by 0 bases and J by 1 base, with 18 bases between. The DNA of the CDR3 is TGTGCCAGCAGCTTAGCCTCTTTATCGGGGCTCCTTAACTATGGCTACACCTTC. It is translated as CASSLASLSGLLNYGYTF.

CDR3 in amino acids: CASSTGRETEAFF. CDR3 DNA: TGTGCCAGTAGTACGGGCAGGGAGACTGAAGCTTTCTTT. The chain employs TRBV19 and TRBJ1-1, with D possibly matching TRBD1 (5 bases). The CDR3 sequence is 13 residues long. V was cut by 4 bases and J by 5 bases, with 11 bases left in between. Germline V gene lookup returns CDR1 LNHDA and CDR2 SQIVND (reference sequence). Full variable domain (remainder filled in from reference TRBV19 and TRBJ1-1): DGGITQSPKYLFRKEGQNVTLSCEQNLNHDAMYWYRQDPGQGLRLIYYSQIVNDFQKGDIAEGYSVSREKKESFPLTVTSAQKNPTAFYLCASSTGRETEAFFGQGTRLTVV.

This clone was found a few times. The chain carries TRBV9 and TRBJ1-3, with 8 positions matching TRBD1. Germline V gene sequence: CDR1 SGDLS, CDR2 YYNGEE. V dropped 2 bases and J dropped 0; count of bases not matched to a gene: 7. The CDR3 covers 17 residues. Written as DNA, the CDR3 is TGTGCCAGCAGCGTCACAGGGGGAGGTAACTCTGGAAACACCATATATTTT. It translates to CASSVTGGGNSGNTIYF.

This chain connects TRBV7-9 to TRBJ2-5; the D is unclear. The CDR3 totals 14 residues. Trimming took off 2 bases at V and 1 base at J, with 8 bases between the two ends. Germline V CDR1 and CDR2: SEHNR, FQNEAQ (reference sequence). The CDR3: CASSLLVVQETQYF. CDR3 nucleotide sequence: TGTGCCAGCAGCTTATTGGTTGTCCAAGAGACCCAGTACTTC. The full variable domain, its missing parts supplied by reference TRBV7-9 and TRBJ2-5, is DTGVSQNPRHKITKRGQNVTFRCDPISEHNRLYWYRQTLGQGPEFLTYFQNEAQLEKSRLLSDRFSAERPKGSFSTLEIQRTEQGDSAMYLCASSLLVVQETQYFGPGTRLLVL.

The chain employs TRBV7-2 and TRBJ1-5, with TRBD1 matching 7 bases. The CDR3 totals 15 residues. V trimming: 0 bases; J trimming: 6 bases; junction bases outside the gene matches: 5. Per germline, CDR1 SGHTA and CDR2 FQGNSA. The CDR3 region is CASSLAGGISQPQHF. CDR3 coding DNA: TGTGCCAGCAGCTTAGCAGGGGGCATTTCTCAGCCCCAGCATTTT.

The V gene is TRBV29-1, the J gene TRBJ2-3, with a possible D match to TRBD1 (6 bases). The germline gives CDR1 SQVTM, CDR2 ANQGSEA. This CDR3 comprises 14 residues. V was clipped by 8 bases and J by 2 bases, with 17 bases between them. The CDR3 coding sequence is TGCAGCTCCCGAGGTAGGGGGATCACAGATACGCAGTATTTT. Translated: CSSRGRGITDTQYF.

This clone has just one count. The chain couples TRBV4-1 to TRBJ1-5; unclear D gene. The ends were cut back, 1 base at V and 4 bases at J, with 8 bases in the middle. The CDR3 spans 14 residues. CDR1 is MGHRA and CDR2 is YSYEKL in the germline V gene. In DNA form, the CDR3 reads TGCGCCAGCAGCCAAGTGTCCAGGAATCAGCCCCAGCATTTT. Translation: CASSQVSRNQPQHF.

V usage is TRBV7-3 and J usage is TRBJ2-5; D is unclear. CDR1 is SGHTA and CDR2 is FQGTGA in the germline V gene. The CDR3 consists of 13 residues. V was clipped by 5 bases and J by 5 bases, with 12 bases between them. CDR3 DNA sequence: TGTGCCAGCAGCCAAACTCCCGGGGAGACCCAGTACTTC. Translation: CASSQTPGETQYF.

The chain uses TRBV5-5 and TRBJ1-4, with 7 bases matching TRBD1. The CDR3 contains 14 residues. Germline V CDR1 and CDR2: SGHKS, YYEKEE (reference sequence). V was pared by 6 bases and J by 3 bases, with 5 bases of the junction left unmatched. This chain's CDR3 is CASNFGTANEKLFF. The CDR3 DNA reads TGTGCCAGCAACTTCGGGACAGCTAATGAAAAACTGTTTTTT.

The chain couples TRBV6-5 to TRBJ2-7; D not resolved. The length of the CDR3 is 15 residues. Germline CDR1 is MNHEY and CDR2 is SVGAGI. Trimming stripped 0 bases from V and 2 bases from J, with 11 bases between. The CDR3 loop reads CASSYSSTNTYEQYF. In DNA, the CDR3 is TGTGCCAGCAGTTACTCGAGTACAAATACCTACGAGCAGTACTTC.

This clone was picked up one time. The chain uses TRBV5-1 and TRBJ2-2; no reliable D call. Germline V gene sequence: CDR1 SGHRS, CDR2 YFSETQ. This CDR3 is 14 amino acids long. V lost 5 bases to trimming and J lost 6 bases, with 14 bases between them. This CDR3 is CASRRPSPPGELFF. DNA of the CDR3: TGCGCCAGCAGGCGGCCCAGCCCCCCCGGGGAGCTGTTTTTT.

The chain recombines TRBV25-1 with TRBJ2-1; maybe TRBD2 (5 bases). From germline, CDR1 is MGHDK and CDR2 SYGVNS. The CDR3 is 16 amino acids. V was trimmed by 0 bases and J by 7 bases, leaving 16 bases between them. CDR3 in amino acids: CASSEYEGPLRNEQFF. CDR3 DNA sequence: TGTGCCAGCAGTGAATATGAGGGTCCGTTGCGGAATGAGCAGTTCTTC.

CDR3 sequence reads: CASSQDLFDGAPDTQYF. Written as DNA, the CDR3 is TGCGCCAGCAGCCAAGACCTTTTTGACGGGGCCCCAGATACGCAGTATTTT. The chain carries TRBV4-3 and TRBJ2-3; perhaps D is TRBD1 or TRBD2 (5 bases each). The CDR3 consists of 17 residues. CDR1 LGHNA and CDR2 YSLEER come from the germline V gene. Between the trimmed V and J ends, which lost 0 bases and 4 bases, there was a span of 17 bases.

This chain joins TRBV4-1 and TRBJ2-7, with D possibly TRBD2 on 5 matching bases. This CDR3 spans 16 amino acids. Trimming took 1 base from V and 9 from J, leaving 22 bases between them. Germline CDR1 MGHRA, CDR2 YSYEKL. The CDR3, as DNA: TGCGCCAGCAGCCAAGGAACGAGGCTTAATCATGAGGGGCAGTACTTC. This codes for CASSQGTRLNHEGQYF.

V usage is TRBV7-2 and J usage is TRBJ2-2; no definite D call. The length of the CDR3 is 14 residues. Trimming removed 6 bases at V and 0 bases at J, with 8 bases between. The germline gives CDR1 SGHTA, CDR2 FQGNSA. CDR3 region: CASRPNANTGELFF. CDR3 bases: TGTGCCAGCAGGCCTAACGCGAACACCGGGGAGCTGTTTTTT.

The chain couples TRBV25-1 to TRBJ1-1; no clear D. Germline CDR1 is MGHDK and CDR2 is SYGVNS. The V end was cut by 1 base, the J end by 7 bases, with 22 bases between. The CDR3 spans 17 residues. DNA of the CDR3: TGTGCCAGCAGTGAATCGGAAGGGTGGGGTCTCGTTCGTGAAGCTTTCTTT. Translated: CASSESEGWGLVREAFF.